One and the same sample provided the 2 T cell receptor beta chains below, sequenced in a study of T cell repertoires in cytomegalovirus infection. MiXCR, run by TCRdb on the reads, gives a single entry per CDR3 protein. Here the sample spans approximately 500,000 distinct CDR3 sequences, more than 15% being singletons. The sequencing input was CD8+ T cells from PBMCs. All receptors come from a human donor in good health (CMV status not recorded). Some clones in this sample may be carry-over from other donors' samples.

This clonotype was counted ten times or more. The V gene is TRBV6-1, the J gene TRBJ2-7; D is undetermined. V lost 9 bases and J 2 bases, leaving 11 bases between the germline ends. CDR1 MNHNS and CDR2 SASEGT come from the germline V gene. CDR3 size: 12 residues. The CDR3 sequence is CASPRSTYEQYF. The CDR3 nucleotides read TGTGCCAGTCCTCGATCCACCTACGAGCAGTACTTC.

V and J are TRBV5-6 and TRBJ2-1; perhaps TRBD2 as D (5 bases). This CDR3 region has 12 residues. The V and J ends lost 0 bases and 13 bases respectively, with 11 bases between them. Looked up from germline, CDR1 is SGHDT and CDR2 is YYEEEE. CDR3 sequence: CASSLASSPQFF. The CDR3 DNA reads as TGTGCCAGCAGCTTGGCCTCTAGCCCCCAGTTCTTC. Supplemented by reference TRBV5-6 and TRBJ2-1, the full variable domain reads DAGVTQSPTHLIKTRGQQVTLRCSPKSGHDTVSWYQQALGQGPQFIFQYYEEEERQRGNFPDRFSGHQFPNYSSELNVNALLLGDSALYLCASSLASSPQFFGPGTRLTVL.